Listed here are 21 T cell receptor beta chains from one sample, sequenced in a study of blood T cell repertoires in COVID-19. Profiled with immunoSEQ multiplex PCR; TCRdb holds only in-frame clones, not every one. The repertoire holds 100,000 to 150,000 clones, with 70% to 90% as singletons. The sequenced material came from peripheral blood. The receptors shown here come from a man aged 45 to 65 with acute or convalescent COVID-19.

CDR3 region: CATSRDLRQGSNYEQYF. CDR3 DNA: TGTGCCACCAGCAGAGATCTACGACAGGGTTCGAACTACGAGCAGTACTTC. The V and J genes are TRBV15 and TRBJ2-7, with 7 bases aligning to TRBD1. V shed 0 bases and J 3 bases; nucleotides not matched to a gene: 11. The CDR3 is 17 residues long. Germline CDR1 is LNHNV and CDR2 is YYDKDF (reference sequence).

The rearrangement links TRBV10-3 to TRBJ1-6; D might be TRBD1 (5 bases). There are 17 residues in the CDR3. Trimming stripped 6 bases from V and 0 bases from J, with 15 bases between. Germline loops: CDR1 ENHRY, CDR2 SYGVKD. CDR3 coding DNA: TGTGCCATCAGGAAAGACAGCCCTATCTCCTATAATTCACCCCTCCACTTT. The encoded protein is CAIRKDSPISYNSPLHF.

The chain has TRBV21-1 and TRBJ1-5. TRBV21-1 is recorded as a pseudogene. This CDR3 has 19 residues. The CDR3 is CASSPRGDGPKLSNQPQHF. CDR3 in DNA: TGTGCCAGCAGCCCCCGGGGGGACGGGCCTAAGCTTAGCAATCAGCCCCAGCATTTT.

This chain uses TRBV9 with TRBJ1-5, with 9 bases fitting TRBD1. Germline CDR1 and CDR2: SGDLS and YYNGEE. The CDR3 has 15 amino acids. V shed 4 bases, J shed 6 bases, and the junction held 8 bases outside the gene matches. The CDR3 DNA reads as TGTGCCAGCAGCCAAGGACAGGGGAGAGGTCAGCCCCAGCATTTT. Its translation: CASSQGQGRGQPQHF.

The chain is built from TRBV12-3 or TRBV12-4 and TRBJ1-1; no clear D. The CDR3 sequence is 13 residues long. V was pared by 3 bases and J by 7 bases, with 12 bases between. Here the CDR3 DNA reads TGTGCCAGCAGTTTTATGCATGGCAGTGAAGCTTTCTTT. This gives the protein CASSFMHGSEAFF.

The V and J genes are TRBV5-6 and TRBJ1-6; 11 bases are shared with TRBD1. Unmatched junction bases numbered 4, after V lost 3 bases and J lost 5 bases. This CDR3 comprises 16 residues. Germline-derived CDR1 and CDR2 are SGHDT and YYEEEE. DNA of the CDR3: TGTGCCAGCAGCTCCGGACAGGGGGCGCATAATTCACCCCTCCACTTT. It translates to CASSSGQGAHNSPLHF.

This chain links TRBV19 with TRBJ2-7; maybe TRBD2 (6 bases). CDR1 is LNHDA, CDR2 SQIVND, per germline (reference sequence). The CDR3 totals 14 residues. Trimming removed 9 bases at V and 4 bases at J, with 19 bases between. In DNA, the CDR3 is TGTGCCAGCACGAGCCGGGACTCCCCTTACGAGCAGTACTTC. Amino acid sequence: CASTSRDSPYEQYF.

Written as DNA, the CDR3 is TGCGCCAGCAGCTCCGGGACAGGGGCACAAAAACTGTTTTTT. As protein: CASSSGTGAQKLFF. The chain recombines TRBV5-1 with TRBJ1-4; TRBD1 agrees at 10 bases. There are 14 residues in the CDR3. Per germline, CDR1 SGHRS and CDR2 YFSETQ. V gave up 3 bases and J gave up 9 bases; unmatched junction bases: 5.

The chain combines TRBV28 with TRBJ1-2; 9 bases map to TRBD1. V trimming: 6 bases; J trimming: 4 bases; junction bases outside the gene matches: 6. Germline CDR1 MDHEN, CDR2 SYDVKM. This CDR3 region has 14 residues. Here the CDR3 DNA reads TGTGCCAGCAGATCCACAGGGGGCAGCTATGGCTACACCTTC. Protein product: CASRSTGGSYGYTF.

The gene calls are TRBV24-1 and TRBJ2-1, with D possibly TRBD1 on 6 matching bases. V was pared by 2 bases and J by 10 bases, with 14 bases between. There are 14 residues in the CDR3. Germline V gene data show CDR1 as KGHDR and CDR2 as SFDVKD. CDR3 sequence reads: CATSDSRQALEQFF. CDR3 bases: TGTGCCACCAGTGATTCTCGACAGGCCCTAGAGCAGTTCTTC.

The rearrangement joins TRBV11-1 to TRBJ2-6; D is possibly TRBD1 (6 bases). The CDR3 consists of 14 residues. Trimming stripped 8 bases from V and 2 bases from J, with 10 bases between. Germline lookup yields CDR1 SGHAT and CDR2 FQDESV (reference sequence). The CDR3 DNA sequence: TGTGCCAGCGACAGGTCCACTGGGGCCAACGTCCTGACTTTC. Protein product: CASDRSTGANVLTF.

V usage is TRBV7-2 and J usage is TRBJ2-7; D possibly corresponds to TRBD1 (6 bases). V shed 3 bases and J shed 4 bases, with 10 bases lying between them. The germline V gene encodes CDR1 SGHTA and CDR2 FQGNSA. This CDR3 region has 13 residues. CDR3 in DNA: TGTGCCAGCAGCTTCGGGACACATTACGAGCAGTACTTC. Protein sequence: CASSFGTHYEQYF.

The chain has TRBV27 and TRBJ2-1, with a weak D call TRBD2 (6 bases). Germline V gives CDR1 MNHEY, CDR2 SMNVEV (reference sequence). The CDR3 has 19 amino acids. Trimming shortened V by 2 bases and J by 4 bases, and 24 bases separated the two germline ends. CDR3 loop: CASSLRPNPLADFYNEQFF. The CDR3 DNA sequence: TGTGCCAGCAGTTTACGTCCTAATCCGTTAGCGGACTTTTACAATGAGCAGTTCTTC.

The CDR3 sequence is CASSGRERGARGEQFF. The CDR3 coding sequence is TGCGCCAGCAGCGGGCGCGAGCGGGGGGCCCGCGGTGAGCAGTTCTTC. The chain joins TRBV4-1 to TRBJ2-1; 9 nucleotides line up with TRBD2. The germline CDR1 and CDR2 sequences are MGHRA and YSYEKL. The CDR3 length is 16 residues. Germline trimming cut 5 bases from V and 9 bases from J; bases unmatched to any gene: 14.

The chain uses TRBV14 and TRBJ1-2; 7 bases align to TRBD1. This CDR3 has 13 residues. CDR1 is SGHDN and CDR2 is FVKESK in the germline V gene. V shed 4 bases, J shed 4 bases, and the junction held 3 bases outside the gene matches. Here the CDR3 reads CASSPGTAYGYTF. Written as DNA, the CDR3 is TGTGCCAGCAGCCCTGGGACAGCCTATGGCTACACCTTC.

The chain links TRBV7-9 to TRBJ2-2, with a weak D call TRBD2 (5 bases). The CDR3 has 13 residues. Per germline, CDR1 SEHNR and CDR2 FQNEAQ (reference sequence). V was cut by 5 bases and J by 6 bases, with 10 bases left in between. CDR3 protein: CASSPRTAGELFF. CDR3 nucleotides: TGTGCCAGCAGCCCAAGGACTGCCGGGGAGCTGTTTTTT.

The chain is built from TRBV9 and TRBJ2-3; D might be TRBD2 (5 bases). V lost 1 base, J lost 2 bases, and 14 bases lay in between. The CDR3 is 16 amino acids. Looked up from germline, CDR1 is SGDLS and CDR2 is YYNGEE. CDR3 residues: CASSVYLASTTDTQYF. As DNA, the CDR3 is TGTGCCAGCAGCGTATACCTAGCCTCCACCACAGATACGCAGTATTTT.

The chain has TRBV28 and TRBJ2-7; TRBD2 agrees at 10 bases. In germline, CDR1 is MDHEN, CDR2 SYDVKM. The CDR3 length is 15 residues. Trimming removed 8 bases from V and 0 bases from J; junction bases left unmatched: 7. CDR3: CASGLSGRFSYEQYF. In nucleotides, the CDR3 is TGTGCCAGCGGACTTAGCGGGAGGTTCTCCTACGAGCAGTACTTC.

This chain connects TRBV21-1 to TRBJ2-7; TRBD1 is the table's D call and was not checked against the DNA. TRBV21-1 is a recognized pseudogene. There are 15 residues in the CDR3. CDR3 loop: CASSKAGTGKDEQYF. The DNA for the CDR3 is TGTGCCAGCAGCAAAGCTGGGACAGGGAAGGACGAGCAGTACTTC.

The chain is built from TRBV5-4 and TRBJ2-1, with TRBD1 matching 10 bases. The CDR3 extends over 15 amino acids. Trimming took 5 bases from V and 5 from J; bases not matched to a gene: 7. In germline, CDR1 is SGHNT, CDR2 YYREEE (reference sequence). The CDR3 sequence: CASSRGGQGNNEQFF. CDR3 nucleotides: TGTGCCAGCAGTAGAGGGGGACAGGGGAACAATGAGCAGTTCTTC.

DNA of the CDR3: TGTGCCAGCAGCTTAGGGACTAGCGGCCAGAATGAGCAGTTCTTC. Translation: CASSLGTSGQNEQFF. The V and J genes are TRBV7-2 and TRBJ2-1; 10 bases line up with TRBD2. Germline V lookup: CDR1 SGHTA, CDR2 FQGNSA. This CDR3 is 15 amino acids long. V was clipped by 1 base and J by 7 bases; unmatched bases: 4. Full variable domain (remainder filled in from reference TRBV7-2 and TRBJ2-1): GAGVSQSPSNKVTEKGKDVELRCDPISGHTALYWYRQSLGQGLEFLIYFQGNSAPDKSGLPSDRFSAERTGGSVSTLTIQRTQQEDSAVYLCASSLGTSGQNEQFFGPGTRLTVL.